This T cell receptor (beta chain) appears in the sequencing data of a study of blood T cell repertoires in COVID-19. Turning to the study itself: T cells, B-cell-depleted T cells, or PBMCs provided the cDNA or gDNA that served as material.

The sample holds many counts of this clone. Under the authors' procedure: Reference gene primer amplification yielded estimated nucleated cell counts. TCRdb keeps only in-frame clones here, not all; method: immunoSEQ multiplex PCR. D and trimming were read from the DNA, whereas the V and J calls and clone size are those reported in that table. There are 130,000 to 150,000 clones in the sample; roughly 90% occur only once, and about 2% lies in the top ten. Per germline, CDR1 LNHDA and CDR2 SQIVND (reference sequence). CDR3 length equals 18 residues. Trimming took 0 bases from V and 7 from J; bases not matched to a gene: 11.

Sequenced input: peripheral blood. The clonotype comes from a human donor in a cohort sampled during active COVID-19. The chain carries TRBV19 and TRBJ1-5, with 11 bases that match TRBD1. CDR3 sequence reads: CASSIDLSDRGQRQPQHF. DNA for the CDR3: TGTGCCAGTAGTATAGACCTATCGGACAGGGGGCAGAGACAGCCCCAGCATTTT.